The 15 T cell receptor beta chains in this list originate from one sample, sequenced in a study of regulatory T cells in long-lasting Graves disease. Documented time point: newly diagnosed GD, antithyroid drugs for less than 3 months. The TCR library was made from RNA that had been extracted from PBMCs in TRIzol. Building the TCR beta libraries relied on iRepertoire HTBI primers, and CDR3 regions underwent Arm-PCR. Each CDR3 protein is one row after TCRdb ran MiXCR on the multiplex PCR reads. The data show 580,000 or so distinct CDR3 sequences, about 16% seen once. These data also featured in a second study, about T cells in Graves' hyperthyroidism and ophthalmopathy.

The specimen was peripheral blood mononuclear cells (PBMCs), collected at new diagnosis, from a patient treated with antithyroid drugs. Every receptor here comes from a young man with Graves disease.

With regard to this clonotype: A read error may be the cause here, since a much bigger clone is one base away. The CDR3 DNA is TGTGCCAGCAGCCCAGATCCAGGGGAGTACAATGAGCAGTTCTTC. Amino acids: CASSPDPGEYNEQFF. The chain couples TRBV7-8 to TRBJ2-1; weak D call: TRBD1 (6 bases). The V end lost 5 bases, the J end lost 4 bases, and 15 bases lay between the germline ends. The CDR3 has 15 amino acids. Germline V gene lookup returns CDR1 SGHVS and CDR2 FQNEAQ.

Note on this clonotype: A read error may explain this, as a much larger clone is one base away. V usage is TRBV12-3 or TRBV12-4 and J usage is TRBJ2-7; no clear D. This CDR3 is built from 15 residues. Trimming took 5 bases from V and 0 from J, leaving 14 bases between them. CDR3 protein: CASSEYGGNSYEQYF. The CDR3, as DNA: TGTGCCAGCAGTGAGTACGGCGGCAACTCCTACGAGCAGTACTTC.

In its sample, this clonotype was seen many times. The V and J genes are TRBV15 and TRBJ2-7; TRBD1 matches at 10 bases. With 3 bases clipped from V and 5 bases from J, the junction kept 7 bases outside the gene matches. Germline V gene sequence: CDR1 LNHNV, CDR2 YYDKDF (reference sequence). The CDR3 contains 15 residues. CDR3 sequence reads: CATSRGGTGVNEQYF. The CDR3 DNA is TGTGCCACCAGCAGGGGGGGGACAGGGGTGAACGAGCAGTACTTC.

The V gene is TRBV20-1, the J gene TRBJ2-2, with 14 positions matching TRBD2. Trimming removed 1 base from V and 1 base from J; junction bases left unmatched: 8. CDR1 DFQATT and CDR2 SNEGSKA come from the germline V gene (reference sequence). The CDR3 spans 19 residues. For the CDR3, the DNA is TGCAGTGCTAGAGGGTCGGGACTAGCGGGAGCGGGGAACACCGGGGAGCTGTTTTTT. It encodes CSARGSGLAGAGNTGELFF.

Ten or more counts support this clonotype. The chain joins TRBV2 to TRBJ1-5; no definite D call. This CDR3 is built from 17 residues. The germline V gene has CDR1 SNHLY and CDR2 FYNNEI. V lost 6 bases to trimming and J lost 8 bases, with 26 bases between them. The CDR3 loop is CASSRSPYGGRGEPQHF. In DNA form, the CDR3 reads TGTGCCAGCAGCCGAAGTCCCTACGGCGGTCGAGGTGAGCCCCAGCATTTT.

The CDR3 nucleotides read TGCGCCAGCAGCCAAGGGGTAGGGTTAGCGGGAGGGCCTCGGGAGACCCAGTACTTC. Its translation: CASSQGVGLAGGPRETQYF. J is TRBJ2-5 and V is TRBV4-1; TRBD2 matches 11 bases. The CDR3 loop spans 19 amino acids. From germline, CDR1 is MGHRA and CDR2 YSYEKL. V was pared by 1 base and J by 5 bases, with 15 bases of the junction left unmatched.

CDR3 in DNA: TGTGCCTGGAGTGTTAACCGGGACAGGCGAAAGGATGAAGCTTTCTTT. Its protein product is CAWSVNRDRRKDEAFF. V usage is TRBV30 and J usage is TRBJ1-1; the match to TRBD1 covers 8 bases. J was trimmed by 7 bases and V by 0 bases; bases with no gene match: 13. Germline V gene data show CDR1 as GTSNPN and CDR2 as SVGIG (reference sequence). The CDR3 loop spans 16 amino acids.

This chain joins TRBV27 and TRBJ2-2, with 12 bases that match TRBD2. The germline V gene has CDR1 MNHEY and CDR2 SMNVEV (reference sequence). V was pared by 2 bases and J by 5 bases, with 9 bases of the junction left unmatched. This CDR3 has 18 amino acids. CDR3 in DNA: TGTGCCAGCAGTTTAAACAGACAGGGGACTAGCGGGACCGGGGAGCTGTTTTTT. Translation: CASSLNRQGTSGTGELFF.

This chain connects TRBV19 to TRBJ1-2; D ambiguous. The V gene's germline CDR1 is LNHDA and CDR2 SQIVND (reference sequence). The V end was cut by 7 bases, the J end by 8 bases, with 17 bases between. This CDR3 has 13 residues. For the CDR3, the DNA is TGTGCCAGTACTATGACTCTGGTTCAGGGCTACACCTTC. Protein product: CASTMTLVQGYTF. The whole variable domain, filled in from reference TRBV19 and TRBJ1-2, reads DGGITQSPKYLFRKEGQNVTLSCEQNLNHDAMYWYRQDPGQGLRLIYYSQIVNDFQKGDIAEGYSVSREKKESFPLTVTSAQKNPTAFYLCASTMTLVQGYTFGSGTRLTVV.

This CDR3 is CASSLGTVNSYEQYF. For the CDR3, the DNA is TGTGCCAGCAGCTTGGGGACAGTGAACTCCTACGAGCAGTACTTC. J is TRBJ2-7 and V is TRBV5-4; TRBD1 might be the D (6 bases). This CDR3 region has 15 residues. Trimming left V 0 bases short and J 0 bases short, with 10 bases between. CDR1 is SGHNT, CDR2 YYREEE, per germline (reference sequence).

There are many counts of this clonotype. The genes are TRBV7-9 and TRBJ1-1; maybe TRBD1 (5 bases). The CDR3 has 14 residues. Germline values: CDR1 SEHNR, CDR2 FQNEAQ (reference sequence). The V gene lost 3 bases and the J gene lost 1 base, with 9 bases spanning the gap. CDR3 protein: CASSFLRENTEAFF. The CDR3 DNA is TGTGCCAGCAGCTTCCTCAGGGAGAACACTGAAGCTTTCTTT.

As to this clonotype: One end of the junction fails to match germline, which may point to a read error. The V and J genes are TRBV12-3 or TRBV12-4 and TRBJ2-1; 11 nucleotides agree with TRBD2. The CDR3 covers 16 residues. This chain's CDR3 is CASSAVLAGDFDEQSF. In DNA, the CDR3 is TGTGCCAGCAGTGCAGTACTAGCGGGAGACTTCGATGAGCAGTCCTTC.

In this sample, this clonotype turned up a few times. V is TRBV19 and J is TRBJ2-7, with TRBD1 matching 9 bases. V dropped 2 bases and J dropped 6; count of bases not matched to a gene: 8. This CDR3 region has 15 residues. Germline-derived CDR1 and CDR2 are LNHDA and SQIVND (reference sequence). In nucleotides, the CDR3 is TGTGCCAGTAGTATAACTGGGACAGGGATGGCCGAGCAGTACTTC. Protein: CASSITGTGMAEQYF.

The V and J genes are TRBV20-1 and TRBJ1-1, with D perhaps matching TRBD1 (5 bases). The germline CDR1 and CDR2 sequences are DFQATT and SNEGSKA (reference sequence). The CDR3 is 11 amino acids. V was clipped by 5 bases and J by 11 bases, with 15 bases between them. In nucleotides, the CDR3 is TGCAGTGCTCCCCGGGGGGTTCGGGCTTTCTTT. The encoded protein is CSAPRGVRAFF.

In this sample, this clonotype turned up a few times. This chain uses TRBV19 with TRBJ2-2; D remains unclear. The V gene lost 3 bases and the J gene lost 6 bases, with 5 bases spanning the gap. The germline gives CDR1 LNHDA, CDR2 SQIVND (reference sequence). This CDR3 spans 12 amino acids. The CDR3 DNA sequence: TGTGCCAGTAGTATGTTACCCGGGGAGCTGTTTTTT. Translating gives CASSMLPGELFF.